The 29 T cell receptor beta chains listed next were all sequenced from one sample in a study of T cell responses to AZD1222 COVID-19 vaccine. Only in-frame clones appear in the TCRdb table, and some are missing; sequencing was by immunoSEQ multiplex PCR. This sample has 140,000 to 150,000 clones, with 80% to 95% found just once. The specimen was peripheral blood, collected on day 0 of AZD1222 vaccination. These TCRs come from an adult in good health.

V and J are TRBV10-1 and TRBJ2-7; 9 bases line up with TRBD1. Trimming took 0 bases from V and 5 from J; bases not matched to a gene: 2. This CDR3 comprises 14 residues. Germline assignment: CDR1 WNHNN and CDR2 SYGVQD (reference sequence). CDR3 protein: CASSESGQGHEQYF. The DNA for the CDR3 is TGCGCCAGCAGTGAGTCGGGACAGGGCCACGAGCAGTACTTC.

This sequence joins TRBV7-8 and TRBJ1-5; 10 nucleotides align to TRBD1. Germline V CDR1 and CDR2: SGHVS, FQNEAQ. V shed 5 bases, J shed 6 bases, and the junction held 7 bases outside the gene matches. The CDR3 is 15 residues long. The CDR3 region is CASSAGTGDTQPQHF. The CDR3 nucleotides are TGTGCCAGCAGCGCGGGGACAGGGGATACTCAGCCCCAGCATTTT.

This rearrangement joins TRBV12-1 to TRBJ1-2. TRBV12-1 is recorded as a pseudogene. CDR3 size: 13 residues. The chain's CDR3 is CASSFCRFYGYTF. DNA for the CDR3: TGTGCCAGCAGCTTTTGTCGGTTCTATGGCTACACCTTC.

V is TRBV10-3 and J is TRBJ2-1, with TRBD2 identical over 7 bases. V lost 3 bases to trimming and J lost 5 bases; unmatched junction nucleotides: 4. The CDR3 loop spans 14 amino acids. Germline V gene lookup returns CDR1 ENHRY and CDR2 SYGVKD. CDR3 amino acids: CAISDGRSDNEQFF. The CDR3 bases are TGTGCCATCAGTGACGGGAGGAGCGACAATGAGCAGTTCTTC.

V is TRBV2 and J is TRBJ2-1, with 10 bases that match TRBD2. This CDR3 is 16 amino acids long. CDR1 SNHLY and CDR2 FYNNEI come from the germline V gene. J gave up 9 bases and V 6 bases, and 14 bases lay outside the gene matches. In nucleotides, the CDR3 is TGTGCCAGCAGCCAGAACCGGGCTAGCGGGAGTAGTGAGCAGTTCTTC. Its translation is CASSQNRASGSSEQFF.

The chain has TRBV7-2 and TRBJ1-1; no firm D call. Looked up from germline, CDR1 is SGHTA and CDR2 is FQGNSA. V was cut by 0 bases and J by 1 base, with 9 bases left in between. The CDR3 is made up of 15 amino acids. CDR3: CASSLAGLGNTEAFF. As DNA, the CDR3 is TGTGCCAGCAGCTTAGCAGGGTTGGGGAACACTGAAGCTTTCTTT.

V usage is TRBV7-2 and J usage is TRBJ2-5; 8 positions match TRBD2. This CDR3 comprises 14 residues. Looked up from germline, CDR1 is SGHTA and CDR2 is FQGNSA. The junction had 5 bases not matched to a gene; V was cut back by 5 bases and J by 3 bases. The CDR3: CASSLTSAKETQYF. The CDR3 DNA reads TGTGCCAGCAGCCTGACTAGCGCAAAAGAGACCCAGTACTTC. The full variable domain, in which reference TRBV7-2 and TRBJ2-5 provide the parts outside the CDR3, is GAGVSQSPSNKVTEKGKDVELRCDPISGHTALYWYRQSLGQGLEFLIYFQGNSAPDKSGLPSDRFSAERTGGSVSTLTIQRTQQEDSAVYLCASSLTSAKETQYFGPGTRLLVL.

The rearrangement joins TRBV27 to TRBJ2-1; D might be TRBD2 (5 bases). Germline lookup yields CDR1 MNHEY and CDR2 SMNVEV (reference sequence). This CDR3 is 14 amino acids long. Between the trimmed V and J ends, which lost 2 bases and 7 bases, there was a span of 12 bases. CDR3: CASSLGSGVNEQFF. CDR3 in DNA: TGTGCCAGCAGTTTAGGGAGCGGAGTTAATGAGCAGTTCTTC.

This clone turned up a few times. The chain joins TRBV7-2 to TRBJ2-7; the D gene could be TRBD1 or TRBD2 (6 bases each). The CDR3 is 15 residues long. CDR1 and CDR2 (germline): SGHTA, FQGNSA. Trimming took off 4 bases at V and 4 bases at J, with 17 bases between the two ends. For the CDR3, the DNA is TGTGCCAGCAGCTCTTCGGGGGACACCGGTTACGAGCAGTACTTC. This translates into CASSSSGDTGYEQYF.

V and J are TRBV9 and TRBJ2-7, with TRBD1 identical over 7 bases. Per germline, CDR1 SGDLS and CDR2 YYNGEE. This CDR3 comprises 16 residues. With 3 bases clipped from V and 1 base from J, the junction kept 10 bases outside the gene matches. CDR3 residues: CASSGPRGSLSYEQYF. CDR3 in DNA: TGTGCCAGCAGCGGACCCAGGGGGTCGTTATCCTACGAGCAGTACTTC.

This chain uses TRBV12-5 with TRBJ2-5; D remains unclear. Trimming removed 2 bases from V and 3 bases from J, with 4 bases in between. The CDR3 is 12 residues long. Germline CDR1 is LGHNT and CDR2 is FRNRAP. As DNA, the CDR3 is TGTGCTAGTGGTTTGTTGGAAGAGACCCAGTACTTC. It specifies CASGLLEETQYF.

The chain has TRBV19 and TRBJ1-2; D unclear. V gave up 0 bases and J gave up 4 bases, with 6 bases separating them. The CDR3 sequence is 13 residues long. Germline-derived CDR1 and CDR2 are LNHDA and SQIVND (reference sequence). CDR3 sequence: CASSIEPRYGYTF. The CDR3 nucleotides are TGTGCCAGTAGTATAGAGCCTCGCTATGGCTACACCTTC.

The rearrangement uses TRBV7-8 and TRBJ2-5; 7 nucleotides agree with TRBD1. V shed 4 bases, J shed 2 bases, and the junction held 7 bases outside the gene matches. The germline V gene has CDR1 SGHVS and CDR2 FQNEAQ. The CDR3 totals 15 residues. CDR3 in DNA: TGTGCCAGCAGCTCCGGACAGGTCACTCAAGAGACCCAGTACTTC. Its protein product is CASSSGQVTQETQYF.

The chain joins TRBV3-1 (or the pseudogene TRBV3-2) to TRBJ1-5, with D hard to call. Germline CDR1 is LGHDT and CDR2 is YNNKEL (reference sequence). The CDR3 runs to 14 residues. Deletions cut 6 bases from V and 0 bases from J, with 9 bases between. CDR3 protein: CASRHRDSNQPQHF. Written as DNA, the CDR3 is TGTGCCAGCAGACACAGAGATAGCAATCAGCCCCAGCATTTT.

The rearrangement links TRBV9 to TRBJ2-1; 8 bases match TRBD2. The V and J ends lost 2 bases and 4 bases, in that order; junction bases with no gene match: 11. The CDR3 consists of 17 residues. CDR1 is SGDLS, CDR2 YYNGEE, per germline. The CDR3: CASSVATSGGGYNEQFF. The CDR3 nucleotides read TGTGCCAGCAGCGTTGCTACTAGCGGAGGGGGTTACAATGAGCAGTTCTTC.

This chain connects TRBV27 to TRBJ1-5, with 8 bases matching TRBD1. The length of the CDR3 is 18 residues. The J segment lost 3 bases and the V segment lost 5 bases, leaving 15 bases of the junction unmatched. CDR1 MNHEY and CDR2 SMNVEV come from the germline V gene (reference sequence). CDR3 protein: CASSPRTGRRGLNQPQHF. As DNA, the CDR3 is TGTGCCAGCAGTCCCCGGACAGGGCGCCGGGGGCTCAATCAGCCCCAGCATTTT.

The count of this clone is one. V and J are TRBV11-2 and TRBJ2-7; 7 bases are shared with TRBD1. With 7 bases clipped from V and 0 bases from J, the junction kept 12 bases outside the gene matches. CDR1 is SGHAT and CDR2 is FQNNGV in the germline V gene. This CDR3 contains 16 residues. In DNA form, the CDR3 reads TGTGCCAGCACCTCGTCGGTCGGGACAGACTCCTACGAGCAGTACTTC. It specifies CASTSSVGTDSYEQYF.

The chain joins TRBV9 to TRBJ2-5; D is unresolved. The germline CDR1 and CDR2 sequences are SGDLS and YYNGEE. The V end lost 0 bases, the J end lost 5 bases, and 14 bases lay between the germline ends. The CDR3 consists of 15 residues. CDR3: CASSVGATPRETQYF. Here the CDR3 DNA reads TGTGCCAGCAGCGTAGGAGCTACACCTCGGGAGACCCAGTACTTC.

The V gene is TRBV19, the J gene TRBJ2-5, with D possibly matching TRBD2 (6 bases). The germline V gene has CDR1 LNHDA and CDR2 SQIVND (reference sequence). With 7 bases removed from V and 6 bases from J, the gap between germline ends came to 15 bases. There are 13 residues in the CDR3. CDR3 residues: CASNPPGEKTQYF. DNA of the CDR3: TGTGCCAGTAACCCCCCGGGGGAGAAGACCCAGTACTTC.

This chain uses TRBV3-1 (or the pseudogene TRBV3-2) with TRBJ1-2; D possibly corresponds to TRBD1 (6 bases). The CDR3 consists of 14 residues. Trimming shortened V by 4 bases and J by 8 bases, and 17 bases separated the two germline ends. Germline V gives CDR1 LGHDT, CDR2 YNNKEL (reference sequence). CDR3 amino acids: CASSPPTGKGGYTF. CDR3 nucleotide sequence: TGTGCCAGCAGCCCACCCACAGGGAAGGGCGGCTACACCTTC.

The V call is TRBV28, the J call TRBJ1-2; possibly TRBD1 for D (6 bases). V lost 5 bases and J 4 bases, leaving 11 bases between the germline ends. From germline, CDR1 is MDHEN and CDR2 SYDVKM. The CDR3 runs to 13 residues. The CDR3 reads CASSPGQSYGYTF. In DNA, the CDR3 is TGTGCCAGCAGTCCGGGACAAAGCTATGGCTACACCTTC.

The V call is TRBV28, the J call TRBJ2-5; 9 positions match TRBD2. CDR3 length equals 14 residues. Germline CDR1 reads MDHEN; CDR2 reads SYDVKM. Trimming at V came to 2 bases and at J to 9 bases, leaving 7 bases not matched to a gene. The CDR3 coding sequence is TGTGCCAGCAGTTTAGGTCTGCGGGAGGGGCCCCAGTACTTC. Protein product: CASSLGLREGPQYF.

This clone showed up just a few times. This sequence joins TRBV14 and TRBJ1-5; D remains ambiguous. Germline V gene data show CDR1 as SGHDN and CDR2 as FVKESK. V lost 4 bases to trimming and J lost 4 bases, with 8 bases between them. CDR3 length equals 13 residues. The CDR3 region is CASSPGLNQPQHF. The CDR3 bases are TGTGCCAGCAGCCCCGGACTTAATCAGCCCCAGCATTTT.

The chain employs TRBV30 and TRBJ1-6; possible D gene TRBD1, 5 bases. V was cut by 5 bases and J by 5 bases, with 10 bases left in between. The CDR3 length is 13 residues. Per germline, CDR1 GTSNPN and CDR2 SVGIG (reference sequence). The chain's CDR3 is CAWGGADNSPLHF. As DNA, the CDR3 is TGTGCCTGGGGCGGGGCGGATAATTCACCCCTCCACTTT.

The CDR3 loop is CASSLVGGGPNYGYTF. The CDR3 nucleotides read TGTGCCAGCAGCTTAGTCGGAGGGGGGCCTAACTATGGCTACACCTTC. V gene TRBV7-9 combines with J gene TRBJ1-2, with D perhaps matching TRBD1 (6 bases). CDR3 length equals 16 residues. Germline V gene data show CDR1 as SEHNR and CDR2 as FQNEAQ (reference sequence). Trimming cost V 1 base and J 0 bases, with 12 bases left between them.

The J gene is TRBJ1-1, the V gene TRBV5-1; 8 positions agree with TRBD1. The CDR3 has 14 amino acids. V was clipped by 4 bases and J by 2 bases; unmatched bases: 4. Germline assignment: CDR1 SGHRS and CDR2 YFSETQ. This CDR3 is CASSPGQGNTEAFF. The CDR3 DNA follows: TGCGCCAGCAGCCCCGGACAGGGTAACACTGAAGCTTTCTTT.

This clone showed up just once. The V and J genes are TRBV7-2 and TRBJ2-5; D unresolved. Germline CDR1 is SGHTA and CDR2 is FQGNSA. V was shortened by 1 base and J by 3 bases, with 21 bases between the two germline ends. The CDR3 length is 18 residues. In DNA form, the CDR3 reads TGTGCCAGCAGCTTAGATCTTTCGAGCGTTATTACAGAAGAGACCCAGTACTTC. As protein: CASSLDLSSVITEETQYF.

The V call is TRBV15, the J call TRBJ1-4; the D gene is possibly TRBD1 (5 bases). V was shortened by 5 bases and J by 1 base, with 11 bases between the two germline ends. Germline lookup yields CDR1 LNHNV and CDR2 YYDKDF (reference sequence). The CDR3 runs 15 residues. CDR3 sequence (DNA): TGTGCCACCAGCCGGGACGTAAAAACTAATGAAAAACTGTTTTTT. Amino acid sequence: CATSRDVKTNEKLFF. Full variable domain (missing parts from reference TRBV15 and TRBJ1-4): DAMVIQNPRYQVTQFGKPVTLSCSQTLNHNVMYWYQQKSSQAPKLLFHYYDKDFNNEADTPDNFQSRRPNTSFCFLDIRSPGLGDTAMYLCATSRDVKTNEKLFFGSGTQLSVL.

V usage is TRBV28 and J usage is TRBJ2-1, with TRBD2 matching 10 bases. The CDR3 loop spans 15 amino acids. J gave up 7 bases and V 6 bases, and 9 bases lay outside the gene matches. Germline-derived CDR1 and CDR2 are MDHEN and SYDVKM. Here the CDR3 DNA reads TGTGCCAGCAGGGAGCAGCTAGCGGGAGTAAATGAGCAGTTCTTC. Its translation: CASREQLAGVNEQFF.